These T cell receptor beta chains were read from a single sample in a study of T cell responses to AZD1222 COVID-19 vaccine. The assay was immunoSEQ multiplex PCR, and TCRdb's table has in-frame clones only and misses some. Among about 110,000 clones listed, roughly 90% were seen once. This sample comprised peripheral blood, obtained on day 0 of AZD1222 vaccination. All receptors come from an adult in good health. CDR3s include the opening cysteine and the closing phenylalanine or tryptophan. A D gene is named only where the DNA matches it firmly. Not every row has a clone size; where given, it reads once, few, many or a size class.

d_call: TRBD1; v_call: TRBV5-1; clone_size: NA; j_call: TRBJ2-7; cdr3_nt: TGCGCCAGCAGCTTGACGAGACAGGGCCCACTCGAGCAGTACTTC; cdr3_aa: CASSLTRQGPLEQYF
d_call: NA; v_call: TRBV15; clone_size: once; j_call: TRBJ1-2; cdr3_nt: TGTGCCACCAGCAGAGAAGCGGGTGGCTACACCTTC; cdr3_aa: CATSREAGGYTF
d_call: NA; v_call: TRBV7-8; clone_size: NA; j_call: TRBJ2-7; cdr3_nt: TGTGCCAGCAGCTTAGGTCGCAGCTCCTACGAGCAGTACTTC; cdr3_aa: CASSLGRSSYEQYF
d_call: NA; v_call: TRBV10-3; clone_size: NA; j_call: TRBJ2-7; cdr3_nt: TGTGCCATCAGTGAGGGGCCGGCTGGCGAGCAGTACTTC; cdr3_aa: CAISEGPAGEQYF
d_call: NA; v_call: TRBV15; clone_size: NA; j_call: TRBJ2-7; cdr3_nt: TGTGCCACCAGCGGGGGCTGGGCCCGGGCGGGAAAGGACGAGCAGTACTTC; cdr3_aa: CATSGGWARAGKDEQYF
d_call: TRBD2; v_call: TRBV9; clone_size: few; j_call: TRBJ2-2; cdr3_nt: TGTGCCAGCAGCGTGGCACTAGCGGAACCCCCCGGGGAGCTGTTTTTT; cdr3_aa: CASSVALAEPPGELFF
d_call: NA; v_call: TRBV5-1; clone_size: NA; j_call: TRBJ2-2; cdr3_nt: TGCGCCAGCAGCACAGGGGAGGGGACCGGGGAGCTGTTTTTT; cdr3_aa: CASSTGEGTGELFF
d_call: TRBD1; v_call: TRBV4-2; clone_size: NA; j_call: TRBJ2-7; cdr3_nt: TGTGCCAGCAGCCAAGATAGGCAGGGGGCTCTGAACGAGCAGTACTTC; cdr3_aa: CASSQDRQGALNEQYF
d_call: TRBD2; v_call: TRBV7-8; clone_size: NA; j_call: TRBJ2-1; cdr3_nt: TGTGCCAGCAGCCAAACCGGGACTAGTAATGAGCAGTTCTTC; cdr3_aa: CASSQTGTSNEQFF
d_call: NA; v_call: TRBV30; clone_size: NA; j_call: TRBJ1-3; cdr3_nt: TGTGCCTGGAGCCTCAGGGTGAACACCATATATTTT; cdr3_aa: CAWSLRVNTIYF
d_call: NA; v_call: TRBV19; clone_size: NA; j_call: TRBJ2-5; cdr3_nt: TGTGCCAGTAGCCCTCGGGTAGAGCGGGAGACCCAGTACTTC; cdr3_aa: CASSPRVERETQYF
d_call: NA; v_call: TRBV11-3; clone_size: NA; j_call: TRBJ2-5; cdr3_nt: TGTGCCAGCAGCTTAGCCGGGGAGACCCAGTACTTC; cdr3_aa: CASSLAGETQYF
d_call: TRBD1; v_call: TRBV7-9; clone_size: NA; j_call: TRBJ1-1; cdr3_nt: TGTGCCAGCAGCTTACCAGGGGGACAGGAAGCTTTCTTT; cdr3_aa: CASSLPGGQEAFF
d_call: NA; v_call: TRBV4-2; clone_size: NA; j_call: TRBJ1-6; cdr3_nt: TGTGCCAGCAGCCAAGTGACGAGGGGCGGTTCACCCCTCCACTTT; cdr3_aa: CASSQVTRGGSPLHF
d_call: NA; v_call: TRBV15; clone_size: NA; j_call: TRBJ1-5; cdr3_nt: TGTGCCACCAGCAGCACGAGGGCGCAGGGTCAGCCCCAGCATTTT; cdr3_aa: CATSSTRAQGQPQHF
d_call: NA; v_call: TRBV5-1; clone_size: once; j_call: TRBJ2-1; cdr3_nt: TGCGCCAGCAGCTTGGGTTTTGGCTCCTACAATGAGCAGTTCTTC; cdr3_aa: CASSLGFGSYNEQFF
d_call: TRBD1; v_call: TRBV28; clone_size: NA; j_call: TRBJ1-2; cdr3_nt: TGTGCCAGCAGTTTAGACGGGACAGGGGTGGGCTACACCTTC; cdr3_aa: CASSLDGTGVGYTF
d_call: TRBD1; v_call: TRBV18; clone_size: NA; j_call: TRBJ1-1; cdr3_nt: TGTGCCAGCTCTAACCCCGGGACAGGGGGATCTACTGAAGCTTTCTTT; cdr3_aa: CASSNPGTGGSTEAFF
d_call: NA; v_call: TRBV6-5; clone_size: NA; j_call: TRBJ2-3; cdr3_nt: TGTGCCAGCAGTTACTCGAGCACAGATACGCAGTATTTT; cdr3_aa: CASSYSSTDTQYF
d_call: NA; v_call: TRBV5-4; clone_size: NA; j_call: TRBJ2-5; cdr3_nt: TGTGCCAGCAGCTTGGGGGCAGCGGGTCAAGAGACCCAGTACTTC; cdr3_aa: CASSLGAAGQETQYF
d_call: NA; v_call: TRBV5-1; clone_size: NA; j_call: TRBJ1-1; cdr3_nt: TGCGCCAGCAGCTTGGTGCCAGGCGAGACGACGAGAAACACTGAAGCTTTCTTT; cdr3_aa: CASSLVPGETTRNTEAFF
d_call: NA; v_call: TRBV3-1/TRBV3-2; clone_size: NA; j_call: TRBJ2-1; cdr3_nt: TGTGCCAGCAGCCAAGATACGGGACTCTACAATGAGCAGTTCTTC; cdr3_aa: CASSQDTGLYNEQFF
d_call: TRBD2; v_call: TRBV5-1; clone_size: NA; j_call: TRBJ2-1; cdr3_nt: TGCGCCAGCTCCTCGGGTAGCGGGAGTTCTTACAATGAGCAGTTCTTC; cdr3_aa: CASSSGSGSSYNEQFF
d_call: TRBD1; v_call: TRBV5-1; clone_size: NA; j_call: TRBJ2-7; cdr3_nt: TGCGCCAGCAGCTTGGCGACAGGGGATCCCTACGAGCAGTACTTC; cdr3_aa: CASSLATGDPYEQYF
d_call: NA; v_call: TRBV4-2; clone_size: NA; j_call: TRBJ2-2; cdr3_nt: TGTGCCAGCAGCCAAGATCCCGACGCCGGGGAGCTGTTTTTT; cdr3_aa: CASSQDPDAGELFF
d_call: NA; v_call: TRBV7-2; clone_size: NA; j_call: TRBJ2-7; cdr3_nt: TGTGCCAGCAGCTTGGCCGGGACAAATTACGAGCAGTACTTC; cdr3_aa: CASSLAGTNYEQYF
d_call: TRBD2; v_call: TRBV30; clone_size: NA; j_call: TRBJ2-5; cdr3_nt: TGTGCCTGGAGTGTGGGGGGGGTGGCGGAGACCCAGTACTTC; cdr3_aa: CAWSVGGVAETQYF
d_call: NA; v_call: TRBV10-2; clone_size: NA; j_call: TRBJ1-4; cdr3_nt: TGCGCCAGCAGGGTAGGGGCGACCGGTGAAAAACTGTTTTTT; cdr3_aa: CASRVGATGEKLFF
d_call: TRBD1; v_call: TRBV4-1; clone_size: NA; j_call: TRBJ2-1; cdr3_nt: TGCGCCAGCAGCCTCACAGGGGGCGGGTACAATGAGCAGTTCTTC; cdr3_aa: CASSLTGGGYNEQFF
d_call: NA; v_call: TRBV28; clone_size: NA; j_call: TRBJ1-1; cdr3_nt: TGTGCCAGCAGTTTGGCAGGGCCGAACACTGAAGCTTTCTTT; cdr3_aa: CASSLAGPNTEAFF
d_call: NA; v_call: TRBV10-3; clone_size: NA; j_call: TRBJ2-7; cdr3_nt: TGTGCCATCAGTGAGGGGCCCCACGAGCAGTACTTC; cdr3_aa: CAISEGPHEQYF
d_call: NA; v_call: TRBV4-2; clone_size: NA; j_call: TRBJ2-6; cdr3_nt: TGTGCCAGCAGCCAAGATCAGGGTTCTGGGGCCAACGTCCTGACTTTC; cdr3_aa: CASSQDQGSGANVLTF
d_call: TRBD1; v_call: TRBV18; clone_size: NA; j_call: TRBJ1-5; cdr3_nt: TGTGCCAGCTCGCCGAACAGGGGTGGTCAGCCCCAGCATTTT; cdr3_aa: CASSPNRGGQPQHF
d_call: NA; v_call: TRBV5-1; clone_size: NA; j_call: TRBJ1-1; cdr3_nt: TGCGCCAGCAGCGAAGTCCTCCTAGGGACTGAAGCTTTCTTT; cdr3_aa: CASSEVLLGTEAFF
d_call: TRBD2; v_call: TRBV5-1; clone_size: NA; j_call: TRBJ2-7; cdr3_nt: TGCGCCAGCAGCTCCCCCCCGACGGGTTCTAGCGGCTTCTCCTACGAGCAGTACTTC; cdr3_aa: CASSSPPTGSSGFSYEQYF
d_call: NA; v_call: TRBV19; clone_size: NA; j_call: TRBJ1-1; cdr3_nt: TGTGCCAGTAGTATAGCAGGGGCAGGTGAAGCTTTCTTT; cdr3_aa: CASSIAGAGEAFF
d_call: TRBD1; v_call: TRBV7-2; clone_size: NA; j_call: TRBJ1-5; cdr3_nt: TGTGCCAGCAGCCCTCGACAGGGGGGCCAGCCCCAGCATTTT; cdr3_aa: CASSPRQGGQPQHF
d_call: TRBD2; v_call: TRBV7-8; clone_size: NA; j_call: TRBJ2-2; cdr3_nt: TGTGCCAGCAGCTCTCAGCAGCGGGAGTTCAGCACCGGGGAGCTGTTTTTT; cdr3_aa: CASSSQQREFSTGELFF
d_call: TRBD2; v_call: TRBV19; clone_size: NA; j_call: TRBJ2-5; cdr3_nt: TGTGCCAGTGCCCGGCGGGGGGCCCTAGCCGGGGAGACCCAGTACTTC; cdr3_aa: CASARRGALAGETQYF
d_call: TRBD1; v_call: TRBV15; clone_size: NA; j_call: TRBJ1-4; cdr3_nt: TGTGCCACCAGCGTTCGACAGGGTTGGGAAAAACTGTTTTTT; cdr3_aa: CATSVRQGWEKLFF
d_call: NA; v_call: TRBV5-6; clone_size: NA; j_call: TRBJ1-5; cdr3_nt: TGTGCCAGCAGCTTGTCCGGGGCTAAGAGGGGCTATAGCAATCAGCCCCAGCATTTT; cdr3_aa: CASSLSGAKRGYSNQPQHF
d_call: NA; v_call: TRBV18; clone_size: NA; j_call: TRBJ2-6; cdr3_nt: TGTGCCAGCTCCACCACGGGAGGGGGCGCGTTTTGGGATTCTGGGGCCAACGTCCTGACTTTC; cdr3_aa: CASSTTGGGAFWDSGANVLTF